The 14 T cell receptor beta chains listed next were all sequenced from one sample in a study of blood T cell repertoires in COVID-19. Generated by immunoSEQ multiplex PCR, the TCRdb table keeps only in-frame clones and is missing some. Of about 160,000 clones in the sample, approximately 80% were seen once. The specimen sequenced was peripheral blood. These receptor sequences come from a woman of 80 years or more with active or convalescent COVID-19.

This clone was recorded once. Here the CDR3 reads CASSLRDTDNSPLHF. CDR3 nucleotide sequence: TGCGCCAGCAGCTTGAGGGACACCGATAATTCACCCCTCCACTTT. The chain combines TRBV5-1 with TRBJ1-6; D may be TRBD1 (6 bases). There are 15 residues in the CDR3. Trimming removed 1 base from V and 5 bases from J, with 10 bases in between. The germline V gene has CDR1 SGHRS and CDR2 YFSETQ.

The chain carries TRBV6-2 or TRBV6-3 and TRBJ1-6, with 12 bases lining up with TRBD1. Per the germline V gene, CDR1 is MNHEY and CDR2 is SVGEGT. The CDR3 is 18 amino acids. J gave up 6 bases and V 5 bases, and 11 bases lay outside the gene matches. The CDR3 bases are TGTGCCAGCAGTCACACCCGGGACAGGGGGCTCGGTAATTCACCCCTCCACTTT. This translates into CASSHTRDRGLGNSPLHF.

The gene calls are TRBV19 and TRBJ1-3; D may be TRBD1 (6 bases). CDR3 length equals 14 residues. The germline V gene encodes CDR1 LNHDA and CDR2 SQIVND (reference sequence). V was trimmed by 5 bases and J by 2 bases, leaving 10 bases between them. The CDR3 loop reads CASSATGTGNTIYF. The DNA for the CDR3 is TGTGCCAGTAGTGCTACAGGGACTGGAAACACCATATATTTT.

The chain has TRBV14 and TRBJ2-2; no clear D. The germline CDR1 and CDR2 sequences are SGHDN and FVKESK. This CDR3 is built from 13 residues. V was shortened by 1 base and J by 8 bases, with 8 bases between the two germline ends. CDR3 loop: CASSQVPVGELFF. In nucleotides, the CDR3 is TGTGCCAGCAGCCAAGTCCCGGTTGGGGAGCTGTTTTTT.

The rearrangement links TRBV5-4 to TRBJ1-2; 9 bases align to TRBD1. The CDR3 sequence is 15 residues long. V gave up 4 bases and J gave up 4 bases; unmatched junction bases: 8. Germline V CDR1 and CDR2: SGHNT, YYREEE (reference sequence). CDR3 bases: TGTGCCAGCAGCCAAGACAGGGGGAAGATCTATGGCTACACCTTC. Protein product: CASSQDRGKIYGYTF.

CDR3 sequence: CATSDNRGYIGELFF. As DNA, the CDR3 is TGTGCCACCAGTGACAACAGGGGATACATCGGGGAGCTGTTTTTT. This rearrangement joins TRBV24-1 to TRBJ2-2, with TRBD1 matching 7 bases. The CDR3 extends over 15 amino acids. Losses at the gene ends were 4 bases for V and 7 bases for J; bases not matched to a gene: 8. Per germline, CDR1 KGHDR and CDR2 SFDVKD.

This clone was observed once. This CDR3 reads CASSRNQDNNYEQYF. In DNA form, the CDR3 reads TGCGCCAGCAGCCGAAACCAAGACAACAACTACGAGCAGTACTTC. This chain joins TRBV4-3 and TRBJ2-7; D ambiguous. The V gene's germline CDR1 is LGHNA and CDR2 YSLEER. The V gene lost 4 bases and the J gene lost 3 bases, with 16 bases spanning the gap. The CDR3 consists of 15 residues.

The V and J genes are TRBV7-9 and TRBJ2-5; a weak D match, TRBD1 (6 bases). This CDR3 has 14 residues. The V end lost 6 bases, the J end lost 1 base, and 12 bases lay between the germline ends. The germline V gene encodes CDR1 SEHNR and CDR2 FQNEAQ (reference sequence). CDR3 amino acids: CASSATGSQETQYF. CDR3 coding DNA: TGTGCCAGCAGTGCCACAGGGAGCCAAGAGACCCAGTACTTC.

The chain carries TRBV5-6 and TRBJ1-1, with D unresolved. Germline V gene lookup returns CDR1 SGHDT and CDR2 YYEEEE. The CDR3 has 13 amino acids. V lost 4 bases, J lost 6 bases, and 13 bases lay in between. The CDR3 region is CASSRGGIPEAFF. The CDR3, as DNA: TGTGCCAGCAGCAGAGGAGGGATCCCTGAAGCTTTCTTT. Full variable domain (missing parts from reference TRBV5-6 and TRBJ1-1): DAGVTQSPTHLIKTRGQQVTLRCSPKSGHDTVSWYQQALGQGPQFIFQYYEEEERQRGNFPDRFSGHQFPNYSSELNVNALLLGDSALYLCASSRGGIPEAFFGQGTRLTVV.

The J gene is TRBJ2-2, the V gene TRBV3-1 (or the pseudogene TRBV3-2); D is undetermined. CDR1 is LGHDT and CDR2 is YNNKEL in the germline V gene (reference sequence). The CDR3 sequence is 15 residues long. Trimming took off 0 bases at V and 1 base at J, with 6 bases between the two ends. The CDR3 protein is CASSQDTVNTGELFF. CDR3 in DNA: TGTGCCAGCAGCCAAGATACAGTGAACACCGGGGAGCTGTTTTTT.

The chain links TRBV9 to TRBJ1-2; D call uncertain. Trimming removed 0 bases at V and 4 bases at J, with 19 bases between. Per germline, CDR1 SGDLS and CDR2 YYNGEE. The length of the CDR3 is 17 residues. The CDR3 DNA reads TGTGCCAGCAGCGTAGAGGCCCTCATGGCGGCGGGCTATGGCTACACCTTC. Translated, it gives CASSVEALMAAGYGYTF.

CDR3 in amino acids: CASTSEGWGGYTF. CDR3 bases: TGTGCCAGCACCTCGGAGGGTTGGGGAGGCTACACCTTC. The rearrangement links TRBV6-5 to TRBJ1-2, with no clear D. The CDR3 is made up of 13 amino acids. The germline V gene has CDR1 MNHEY and CDR2 SVGAGI. V lost 7 bases, J lost 8 bases, and 17 bases lay in between.

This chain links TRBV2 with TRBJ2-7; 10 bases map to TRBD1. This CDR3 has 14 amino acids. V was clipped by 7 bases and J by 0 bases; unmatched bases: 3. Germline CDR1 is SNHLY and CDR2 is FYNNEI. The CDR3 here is CASTGTGASYEQYF. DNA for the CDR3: TGTGCCAGCACCGGGACAGGGGCCTCCTACGAGCAGTACTTC.

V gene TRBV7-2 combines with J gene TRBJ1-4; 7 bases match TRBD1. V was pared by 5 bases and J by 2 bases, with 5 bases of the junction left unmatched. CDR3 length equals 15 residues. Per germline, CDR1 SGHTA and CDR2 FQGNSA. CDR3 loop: CASSPTTGTNEKLFF. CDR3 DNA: TGTGCCAGCAGCCCGACGACAGGGACTAATGAAAAACTGTTTTTT.